A single sample gave rise to the 31 T cell receptor beta chains below, sequenced in a study of cytomegalovirus exposure and HLA in healthy donors. The PCR ran on 60 Vbeta and 13 Jbeta primers. The protocol was immunoSEQ multiplex PCR, while the TCRdb copy is restricted to in-frame clones and leaves out a portion. The table shows 150,000 to 200,000 clones, with roughly 83% occurring only once. Sequencing input: PBMCs. The receptors were sampled from a woman aged 50 to 60 in good health and CMV-seronegative.

The chain recombines TRBV19 with TRBJ1-2, with 9 bases matching TRBD1. The CDR3 totals 15 residues. The V gene end was trimmed by 8 bases and the J gene end by 1 base; junction bases not matched to a gene: 8. The germline CDR1 and CDR2 sequences are LNHDA and SQIVND (reference sequence). This CDR3 is CASGTGTLLNYGYTF. In DNA form, the CDR3 reads TGTGCCAGTGGGACAGGGACCCTCCTTAACTATGGCTACACCTTC. The full variable domain, with the rest looked up from reference TRBV19 and TRBJ1-2, is DGGITQSPKYLFRKEGQNVTLSCEQNLNHDAMYWYRQDPGQGLRLIYYSQIVNDFQKGDIAEGYSVSREKKESFPLTVTSAQKNPTAFYLCASGTGTLLNYGYTFGSGTRLTVV.

The chain combines TRBV30 with TRBJ1-6; 7 nucleotides align to TRBD1. The germline V gene encodes CDR1 GTSNPN and CDR2 SVGIG (reference sequence). Trimming cost V 3 bases and J 7 bases; bases outside gene matches: 6. This CDR3 comprises 14 residues. The CDR3 sequence: CAWRDQGGNSPLHF. The DNA for the CDR3 is TGTGCCTGGAGGGACCAGGGGGGAAATTCACCCCTCCACTTT.

The gene calls are TRBV28 and TRBJ2-7; TRBD1 agrees at 10 bases. The germline CDR1 and CDR2 sequences are MDHEN and SYDVKM. Trimming cost V 6 bases and J 5 bases; bases outside gene matches: 4. The CDR3 extends over 13 amino acids. The CDR3 region has the DNA TGTGCCAGCAGGACAGGGGGCATGGACGAGCAGTACTTC. This gives the protein CASRTGGMDEQYF.

The V and J genes are TRBV5-4 and TRBJ2-7, with 12 nucleotides matching TRBD2. J gave up 2 bases and V 4 bases, and 4 bases lay outside the gene matches. Germline V lookup: CDR1 SGHNT, CDR2 YYREEE (reference sequence). The CDR3 sequence is 15 residues long. CDR3 amino acids: CASSPRTSGAYEQYF. The CDR3 DNA follows: TGTGCCAGCAGCCCAAGGACTAGCGGGGCCTACGAGCAGTACTTC.

The V gene is TRBV2, the J gene TRBJ2-3; 8 bases are a match to TRBD2. This CDR3 region has 16 residues. J was trimmed by 0 bases and V by 5 bases; bases with no gene match: 7. Germline V gives CDR1 SNHLY, CDR2 FYNNEI. DNA of the CDR3: TGTGCCAGCAGTCCCCCGGGGGGGCCAAGCACAGATACGCAGTATTTT. Translating it yields CASSPPGGPSTDTQYF.

The genes are TRBV13 and TRBJ1-1, with no clear D. Germline CDR1 and CDR2: PRHDT and FYEKMQ (reference sequence). Trimming cost V 4 bases and J 11 bases, with 11 bases left between them. The CDR3 totals 11 residues. The CDR3 DNA reads as TGTGCCAGCAGCTCCCTTCCTAGGGCTTTCTTT. Protein sequence: CASSSLPRAFF.

This chain links TRBV2 with TRBJ1-4, with unresolved D. V lost 4 bases and J lost 3, with 9 bases in between. The germline gives CDR1 SNHLY, CDR2 FYNNEI. The length of the CDR3 is 14 residues. The CDR3 DNA reads TGTGCCAGCAGTGGTGGAGGGTCTAATGAAAAACTGTTTTTT. It is translated as CASSGGGSNEKLFF.

This clone turned up a few times. The chain links TRBV7-3 to TRBJ1-4; D uncertain. Trimming removed 5 bases at V and 7 bases at J, with 11 bases between. The CDR3 spans 13 residues. From germline, CDR1 is SGHTA and CDR2 FQGTGA. CDR3 loop: CASSPTESEKLFF. DNA of the CDR3: TGTGCCAGCAGCCCCACGGAGAGTGAAAAACTGTTTTTT.

The chain is built from TRBV7-9 and TRBJ2-7; 9 bases are shared with TRBD2. This CDR3 is 15 amino acids long. The V gene end was trimmed by 6 bases and the J gene end by 0 bases; junction bases not matched to a gene: 6. Germline V gives CDR1 SEHNR, CDR2 FQNEAQ (reference sequence). Here the CDR3 reads CASSFLAGSSYEQYF. The CDR3 DNA sequence: TGTGCCAGCAGTTTTCTAGCGGGGAGCTCCTACGAGCAGTACTTC.

CDR3 in amino acids: CASSYSGGNQPQHF. The DNA for the CDR3 is TGTGCCAGCAGTTACTCCGGGGGCAATCAGCCCCAGCATTTT. This chain connects TRBV6-5 to TRBJ1-5; D is ambiguous. In germline, CDR1 is MNHEY, CDR2 SVGAGI. This CDR3 contains 14 residues. Trimming stripped 0 bases from V and 2 bases from J, with 5 bases between.

This chain connects TRBV28 to TRBJ1-2; the D gene is possibly TRBD1 (6 bases). Trimming pared 6 bases from V and 4 bases from J, leaving 12 bases between. Per germline, CDR1 MDHEN and CDR2 SYDVKM. The CDR3 sequence is 13 residues long. Here the CDR3 reads CASRTQGSYGYTF. The CDR3 DNA reads TGTGCCAGCAGAACCCAGGGGAGCTATGGCTACACCTTC.

This clone has just one count. The rearrangement joins TRBV7-2 to TRBJ2-3; TRBD2 agrees at 11 bases. The CDR3 spans 16 residues. V lost 2 bases and J lost 2; bases outside the gene matches: 3. Per the germline V gene, CDR1 is SGHTA and CDR2 is FQGNSA. CDR3 loop: CASSLKLAGATDTQYF. Here the CDR3 DNA reads TGTGCCAGCAGCTTAAAACTAGCGGGAGCCACAGATACGCAGTATTTT.

The rearrangement joins TRBV15 to TRBJ1-1, with a tentative D call TRBD1 (5 bases). The CDR3 extends over 15 amino acids. CDR1 and CDR2 from the germline V gene are LNHNV and YYDKDF (reference sequence). Trimming removed 0 bases from V and 4 bases from J, with 12 bases in between. In nucleotides, the CDR3 is TGTGCCACCAGCAGAGATGCGGGGCCGGGCACTGAAGCTTTCTTT. Its protein is CATSRDAGPGTEAFF.

The V call is TRBV27, the J call TRBJ1-2; perhaps TRBD1 as D (6 bases). This CDR3 region has 15 residues. The germline CDR1 and CDR2 sequences are MNHEY and SMNVEV (reference sequence). Trimming removed 6 bases at V and 4 bases at J, with 18 bases between. The CDR3, as DNA: TGTGCCAGCAGCCCTACAGGGAGCCCGGGCTATGGCTACACCTTC. As protein: CASSPTGSPGYGYTF.

This clone is a singleton in its sample. The V and J genes are TRBV28 and TRBJ1-5; no clear D. V was clipped by 4 bases and J by 0 bases, with 7 bases between them. This CDR3 has 14 residues. Germline V lookup: CDR1 MDHEN, CDR2 SYDVKM. CDR3 DNA sequence: TGTGCCAGCAGTTCCTCAGGTAGCAATCAGCCCCAGCATTTT. It specifies CASSSSGSNQPQHF.

The chain links TRBV5-1 to TRBJ1-1; 9 bases match TRBD1. The CDR3 spans 14 residues. The J segment lost 4 bases and the V segment lost 0 bases, leaving 1 base of the junction unmatched. Looked up from germline, CDR1 is SGHRS and CDR2 is YFSETQ. Here the CDR3 reads CASSLVGQGTEAFF. CDR3 in DNA: TGCGCCAGCAGCTTGGTGGGACAGGGCACTGAAGCTTTCTTT.

The rearrangement links TRBV7-9 to TRBJ1-1; TRBD1 matches at 7 bases. With 5 bases clipped from V and 13 bases from J, the junction kept 16 bases outside the gene matches. Germline V gene data show CDR1 as SEHNR and CDR2 as FQNEAQ (reference sequence). CDR3 size: 14 residues. DNA for the CDR3: TGTGCCAGCAGCATATCGAGTGGAGGGACAGTTTTTTTCTTT. This sequence encodes CASSISSGGTVFFF.

The chain recombines TRBV28 with TRBJ1-2, with D hard to call. The length of the CDR3 is 13 residues. Trimming removed 5 bases at V and 4 bases at J, with 11 bases between. From germline, CDR1 is MDHEN and CDR2 SYDVKM. CDR3 sequence reads: CASSPQRRYGYTF. For the CDR3, the DNA is TGTGCCAGCAGTCCTCAGCGCCGCTATGGCTACACCTTC.

This clone has a single count. This CDR3 reads CASSYSAGEKTQYF. CDR3 sequence (DNA): TGTGCCAGCAGTTACTCAGCGGGAGAGAAGACCCAGTACTTC. J is TRBJ2-5 and V is TRBV6-6, with TRBD2 matching 8 bases. V lost 0 bases, J lost 6 bases, and 3 bases stayed unmatched. The CDR3 extends over 14 amino acids. Per germline, CDR1 MNHNY and CDR2 SVGAGI (reference sequence).

The V call is TRBV28, the J call TRBJ1-1, with D possibly matching TRBD1 (6 bases). Germline V gene sequence: CDR1 MDHEN, CDR2 SYDVKM. V was trimmed by 1 base and J by 11 bases, leaving 11 bases between them. The CDR3 contains 12 residues. The CDR3 is CASSLLTGWAFF. DNA for the CDR3: TGTGCCAGCAGTTTATTGACAGGATGGGCTTTCTTT.

The V gene is TRBV29-1, the J gene TRBJ2-5, with 7 positions matching TRBD2. The CDR3 is made up of 14 amino acids. The V gene's germline CDR1 is SQVTM and CDR2 ANQGSEA. Trimming cost V 4 bases and J 4 bases; bases outside gene matches: 9. The DNA of the CDR3 is TGCAGCGTTGGACGAGCGGGATTAAGAGAGACCCAGTACTTC. It codes for CSVGRAGLRETQYF.

This clone was counted only a few times. The chain combines TRBV28 with TRBJ1-4; the D is unclear. This CDR3 is 14 amino acids long. With 4 bases removed from V and 4 bases from J, the gap between germline ends came to 10 bases. CDR1 is MDHEN and CDR2 is SYDVKM in the germline V gene. The CDR3 sequence is CASSSAYYNEKLFF. CDR3 DNA sequence: TGTGCCAGCAGTTCCGCCTACTATAATGAAAAACTGTTTTTT. Combining the CDR3 with reference TRBV28 and TRBJ1-4 gives the whole variable domain DVKVTQSSRYLVKRTGEKVFLECVQDMDHENMFWYRQDPGLGLRLIYFSYDVKMKEKGDIPEGYSVSREKKERFSLILESASTNQTSMYLCASSSAYYNEKLFFGSGTQLSVL.

The chain joins TRBV28 to TRBJ2-7; weak D call: TRBD2 (6 bases). Germline lookup yields CDR1 MDHEN and CDR2 SYDVKM. The CDR3 totals 14 residues. V was trimmed by 6 bases and J by 6 bases, leaving 18 bases between them. The CDR3 sequence is CASRQGGVPGEQYF. For the CDR3, the DNA is TGTGCCAGCAGGCAAGGCGGGGTTCCTGGCGAGCAGTACTTC.

Remarks on this clone: The junction and the germline gene differ at one end; a read error may be behind it. V is TRBV11-3 and J is TRBJ2-6, with a possible D match to TRBD2 (5 bases). Germline loops: CDR1 SGHNT, CDR2 YENEEA. CDR3 size: 16 residues. CDR3 in amino acids: CANSGGVVSGANVLTF. CDR3 DNA: TGTGCCAACAGCGGAGGCGTCGTCTCTGGGGCCAACGTCCTGACTTTC.

The chain is built from TRBV9 and TRBJ2-5; TRBD1 agrees at 8 bases. Unmatched junction bases numbered 15, after V lost 0 bases and J lost 5 bases. Germline-derived CDR1 and CDR2 are SGDLS and YYNGEE. The CDR3 is 18 residues long. CDR3 amino acids: CASSVAPSRQGRWETQYF. The CDR3 DNA reads TGTGCCAGCAGCGTAGCTCCCTCAAGACAGGGGAGGTGGGAGACCCAGTACTTC.

This sequence joins TRBV7-2 and TRBJ2-5; 7 nucleotides align to TRBD2. The J call may be wrong; the DNA end is better matched by TRBJ2-7. Per germline, CDR1 SGHTA and CDR2 FQGNSA. CDR3 size: 16 residues. CDR3: CASRFNDRTSSYEQYF. The CDR3 DNA reads as TGTGCCAGCAGATTTAACGACCGGACTAGCTCCTACGAGCAGTACTTC.

The V gene is TRBV6-5, the J gene TRBJ1-1; tentatively, D is TRBD1 (6 bases). The V and J ends lost 5 bases and 5 bases respectively, with 18 bases between them. This CDR3 is built from 15 residues. CDR1 and CDR2 (germline): MNHEY, SVGAGI. CDR3 DNA sequence: TGTGCCAGCAGTAAGGCCGGGGGGAGGGGGACTGAAGCTTTCTTT. It specifies CASSKAGGRGTEAFF.

Comments on this clone: Different DNA sequences within this sample yield the same CDR3. The V call is TRBV18, the J call TRBJ1-6; tentative D call: TRBD1 (6 bases). CDR3 length equals 14 residues. The germline V and J ends were trimmed by 3 bases and 7 bases, with 10 bases remaining between them. Germline lookup yields CDR1 KGHSH and CDR2 LQKENI. The CDR3 sequence: CASSPGQGNSPLHF. CDR3 coding DNA: TGTGCCAGCTCACCGGGACAAGGGAATTCACCCCTCCACTTT.

The chain is built from TRBV7-3 and TRBJ2-3; 7 bases match TRBD1. J gave up 1 base and V 5 bases, and 12 bases lay outside the gene matches. There are 17 residues in the CDR3. Germline V gene data show CDR1 as SGHTA and CDR2 as FQGTGA. CDR3 sequence (DNA): TGTGCCAGCAGCCCCCGAGGGACAGCTGTGGGCACAGATACGCAGTATTTT. Residues: CASSPRGTAVGTDTQYF.

J is TRBJ2-5 and V is TRBV11-2, with 10 bases fitting TRBD2. The ends lost 4 bases at V and 4 bases at J; junction bases unmatched: 6. Germline CDR1 is SGHAT and CDR2 is FQNNGV. The CDR3 length is 15 residues. The CDR3 loop reads CASSSSGGARETQYF. CDR3 in DNA: TGTGCCAGCAGCTCAAGCGGGGGGGCCCGAGAGACCCAGTACTTC.

The chain recombines TRBV7-8 with TRBJ2-5, with TRBD2 identical over 7 bases. The closer fit of TRBJ2-7 to the DNA end suggests the J call may be wrong. CDR3 length equals 17 residues. Germline V gene sequence: CDR1 SGHVS, CDR2 FQNEAQ. The CDR3 loop reads CASSLRNKGRAVYEQYF. CDR3 bases: TGTGCCAGCAGCTTACGGAATAAGGGGAGGGCCGTCTACGAGCAGTACTTC.